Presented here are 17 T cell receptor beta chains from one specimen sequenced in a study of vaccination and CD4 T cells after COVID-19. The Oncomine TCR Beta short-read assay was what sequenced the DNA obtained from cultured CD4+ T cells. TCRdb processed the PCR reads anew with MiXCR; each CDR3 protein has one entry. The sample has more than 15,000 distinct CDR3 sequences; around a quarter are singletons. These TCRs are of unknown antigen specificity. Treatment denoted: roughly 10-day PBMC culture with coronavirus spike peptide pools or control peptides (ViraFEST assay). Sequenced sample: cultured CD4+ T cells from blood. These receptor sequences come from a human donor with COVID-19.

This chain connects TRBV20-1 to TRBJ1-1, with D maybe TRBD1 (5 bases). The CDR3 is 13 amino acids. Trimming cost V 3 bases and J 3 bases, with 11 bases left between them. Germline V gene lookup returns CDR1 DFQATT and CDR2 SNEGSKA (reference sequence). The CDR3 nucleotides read TGCAGTGCTAGGGAGGGGATGGACACTGAAGCTTTCTTT. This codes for CSAREGMDTEAFF.

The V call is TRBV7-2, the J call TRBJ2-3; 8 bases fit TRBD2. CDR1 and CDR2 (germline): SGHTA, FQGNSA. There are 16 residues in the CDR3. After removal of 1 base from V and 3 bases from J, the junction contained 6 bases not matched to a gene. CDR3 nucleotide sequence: TGTGCCAGCAGCTTAGGCCGGGTAGCGGGGACAGATACGCAGTATTTT. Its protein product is CASSLGRVAGTDTQYF.

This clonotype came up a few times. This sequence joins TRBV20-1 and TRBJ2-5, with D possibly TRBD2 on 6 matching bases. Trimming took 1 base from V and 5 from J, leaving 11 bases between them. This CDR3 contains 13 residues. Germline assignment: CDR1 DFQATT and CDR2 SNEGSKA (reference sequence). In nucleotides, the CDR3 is TGCAGTGCTAGAGGGGGGGATATTGAGACCCAGTACTTC. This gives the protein CSARGGDIETQYF.

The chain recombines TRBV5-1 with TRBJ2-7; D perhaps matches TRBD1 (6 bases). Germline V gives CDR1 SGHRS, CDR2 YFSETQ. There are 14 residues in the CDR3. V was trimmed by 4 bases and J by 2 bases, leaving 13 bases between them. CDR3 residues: CASSVTGPPYEQYF. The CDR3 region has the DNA TGCGCCAGCAGCGTGACAGGCCCCCCCTACGAGCAGTACTTC.

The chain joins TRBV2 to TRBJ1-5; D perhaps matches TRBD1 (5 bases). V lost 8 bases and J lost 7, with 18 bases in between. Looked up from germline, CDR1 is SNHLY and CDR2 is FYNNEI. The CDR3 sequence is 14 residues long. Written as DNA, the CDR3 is TGTGCCAGCGATCTAGTAAGGGGCGGGCAGCCCCAGCATTTT. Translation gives CASDLVRGGQPQHF.

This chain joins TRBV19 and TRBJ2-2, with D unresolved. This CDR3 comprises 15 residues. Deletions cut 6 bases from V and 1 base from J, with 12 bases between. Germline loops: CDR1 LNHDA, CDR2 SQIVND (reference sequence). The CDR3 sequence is CASSNVDRNTGELFF. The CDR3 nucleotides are TGTGCCAGTAGCAACGTCGACCGGAACACCGGGGAGCTGTTTTTT.

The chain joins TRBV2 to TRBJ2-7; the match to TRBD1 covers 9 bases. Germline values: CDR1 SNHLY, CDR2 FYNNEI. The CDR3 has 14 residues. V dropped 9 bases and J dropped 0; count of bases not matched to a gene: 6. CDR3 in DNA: TGTGCCAGTCAAAGGGACAGGGTCTCCTACGAGCAGTACTTC. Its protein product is CASQRDRVSYEQYF.

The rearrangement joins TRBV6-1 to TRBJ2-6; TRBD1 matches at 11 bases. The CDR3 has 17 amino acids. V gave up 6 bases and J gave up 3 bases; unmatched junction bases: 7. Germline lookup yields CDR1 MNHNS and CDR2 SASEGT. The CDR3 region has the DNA TGTGCCAGCAGGACCGGGACAGGGGGGAATGGGGCCAACGTCCTGACTTTC. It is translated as CASRTGTGGNGANVLTF.

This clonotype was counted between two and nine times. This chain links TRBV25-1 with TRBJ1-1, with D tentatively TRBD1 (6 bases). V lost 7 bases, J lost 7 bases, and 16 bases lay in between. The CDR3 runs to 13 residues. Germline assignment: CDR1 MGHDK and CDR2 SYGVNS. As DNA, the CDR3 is TGTGCCAGCACCCAAGGGGCAGGGGTTGAAGCTTTCTTT. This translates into CASTQGAGVEAFF.

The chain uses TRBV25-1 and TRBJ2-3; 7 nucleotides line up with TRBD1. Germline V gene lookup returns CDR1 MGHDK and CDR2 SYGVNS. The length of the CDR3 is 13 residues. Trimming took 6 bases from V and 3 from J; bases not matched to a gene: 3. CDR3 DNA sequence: TGTGCCAGCAGGGAGACAGGGACAGATACGCAGTATTTT. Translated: CASRETGTDTQYF.

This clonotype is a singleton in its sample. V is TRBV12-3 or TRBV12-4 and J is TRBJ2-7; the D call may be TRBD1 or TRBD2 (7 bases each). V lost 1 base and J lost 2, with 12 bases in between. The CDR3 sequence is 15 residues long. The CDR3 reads CASSLGSGGAYEQYF. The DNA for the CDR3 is TGTGCCAGCAGTTTAGGGTCAGGGGGGGCCTACGAGCAGTACTTC.

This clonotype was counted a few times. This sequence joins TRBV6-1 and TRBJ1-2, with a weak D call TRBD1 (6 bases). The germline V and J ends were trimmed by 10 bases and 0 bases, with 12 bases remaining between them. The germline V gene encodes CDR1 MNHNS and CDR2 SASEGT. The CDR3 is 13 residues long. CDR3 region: CATRTATNYGYTF. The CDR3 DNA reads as TGTGCCACCCGGACAGCTACTAACTATGGCTACACCTTC.

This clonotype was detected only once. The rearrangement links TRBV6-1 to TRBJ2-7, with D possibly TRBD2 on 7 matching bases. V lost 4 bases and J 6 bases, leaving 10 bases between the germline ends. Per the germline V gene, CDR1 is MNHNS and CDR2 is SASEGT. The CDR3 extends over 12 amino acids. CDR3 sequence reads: CASSGGGGEQYF. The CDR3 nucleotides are TGTGCCAGCAGTGGGGGGGGCGGCGAGCAGTACTTC.

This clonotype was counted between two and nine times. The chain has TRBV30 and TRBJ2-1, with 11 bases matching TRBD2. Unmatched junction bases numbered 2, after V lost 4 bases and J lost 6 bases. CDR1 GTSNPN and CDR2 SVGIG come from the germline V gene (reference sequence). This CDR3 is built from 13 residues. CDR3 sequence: CAWTSGGPNEQFF. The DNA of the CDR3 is TGTGCCTGGACTAGCGGGGGGCCCAATGAGCAGTTCTTC. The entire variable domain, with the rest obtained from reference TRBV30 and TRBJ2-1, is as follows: SQTIHQWPATLVQPVGSPLSLECTVEGTSNPNLYWYRQAAGRGLQLLFYSVGIGQISSEVPQNLSASRPQDRQFILSSKKLLLSDSGFYLCAWTSGGPNEQFFGPGTRLTVL.

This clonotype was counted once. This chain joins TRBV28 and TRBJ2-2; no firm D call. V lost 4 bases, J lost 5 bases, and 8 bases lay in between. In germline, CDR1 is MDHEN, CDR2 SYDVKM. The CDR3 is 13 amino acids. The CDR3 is CASSSGITGELFF. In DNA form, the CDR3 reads TGTGCCAGCAGTTCAGGAATAACCGGGGAGCTGTTTTTT.

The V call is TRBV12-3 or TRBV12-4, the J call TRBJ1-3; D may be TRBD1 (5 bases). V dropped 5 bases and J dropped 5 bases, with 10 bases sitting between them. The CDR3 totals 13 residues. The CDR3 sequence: CASSAGPRNTIYF. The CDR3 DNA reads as TGTGCCAGCAGTGCGGGACCGAGAAACACCATATATTTT.

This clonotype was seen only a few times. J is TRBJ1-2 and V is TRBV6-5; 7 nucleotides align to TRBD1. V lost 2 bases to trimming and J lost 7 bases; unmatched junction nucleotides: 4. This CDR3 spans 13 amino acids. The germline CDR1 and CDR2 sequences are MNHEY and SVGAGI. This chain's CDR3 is CASSYDRATGYTF. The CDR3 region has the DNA TGTGCCAGCAGTTACGACAGGGCGACTGGCTACACCTTC.